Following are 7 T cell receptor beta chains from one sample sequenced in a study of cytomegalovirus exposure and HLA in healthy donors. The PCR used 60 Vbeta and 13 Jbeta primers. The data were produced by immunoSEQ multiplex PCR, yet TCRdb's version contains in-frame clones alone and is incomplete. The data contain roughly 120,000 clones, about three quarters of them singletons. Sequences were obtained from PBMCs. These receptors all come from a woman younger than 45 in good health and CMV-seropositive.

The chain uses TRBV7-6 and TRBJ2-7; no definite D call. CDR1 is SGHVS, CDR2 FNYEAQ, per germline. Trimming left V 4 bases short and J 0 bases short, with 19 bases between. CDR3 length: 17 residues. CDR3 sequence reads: CASSSTSRVVSSYEQYF. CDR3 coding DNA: TGTGCCAGCAGCTCGACAAGTAGAGTGGTGAGCTCCTACGAGCAGTACTTC.

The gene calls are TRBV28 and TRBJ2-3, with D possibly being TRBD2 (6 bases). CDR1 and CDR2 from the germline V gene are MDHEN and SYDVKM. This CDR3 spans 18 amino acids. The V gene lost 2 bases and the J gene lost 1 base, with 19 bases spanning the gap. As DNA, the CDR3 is TGTGCCAGCAGTTTAGGTGGTCGACTAGTTGTTGGCACAGATACGCAGTATTTT. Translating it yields CASSLGGRLVVGTDTQYF.

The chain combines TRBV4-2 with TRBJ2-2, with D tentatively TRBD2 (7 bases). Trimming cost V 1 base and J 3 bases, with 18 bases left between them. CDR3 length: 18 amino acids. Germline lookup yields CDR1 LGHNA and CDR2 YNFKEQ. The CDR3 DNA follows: TGTGCCAGCAGCCAAGGGGGGGGCGTCCTAGGGGACACCGGGGAGCTGTTTTTT. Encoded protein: CASSQGGGVLGDTGELFF.

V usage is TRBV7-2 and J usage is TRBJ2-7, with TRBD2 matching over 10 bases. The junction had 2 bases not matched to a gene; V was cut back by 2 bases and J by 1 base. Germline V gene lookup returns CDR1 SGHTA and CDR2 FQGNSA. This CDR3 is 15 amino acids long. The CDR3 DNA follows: TGTGCCAGCAGCTTACTAGCGGGGGAGTCCTACGAGCAGTACTTC. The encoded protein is CASSLLAGESYEQYF. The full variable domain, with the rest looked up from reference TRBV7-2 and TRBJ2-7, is GAGVSQSPSNKVTEKGKDVELRCDPISGHTALYWYRQSLGQGLEFLIYFQGNSAPDKSGLPSDRFSAERTGGSVSTLTIQRTQQEDSAVYLCASSLLAGESYEQYFGPGTRLTVT.

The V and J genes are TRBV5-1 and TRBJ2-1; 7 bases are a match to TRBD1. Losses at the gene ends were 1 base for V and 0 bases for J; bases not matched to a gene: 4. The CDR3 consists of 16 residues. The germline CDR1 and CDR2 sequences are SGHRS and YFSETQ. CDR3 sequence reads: CASSLRDRSSYNEQFF. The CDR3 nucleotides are TGCGCCAGCAGCTTGAGGGACAGAAGCTCCTACAATGAGCAGTTCTTC.

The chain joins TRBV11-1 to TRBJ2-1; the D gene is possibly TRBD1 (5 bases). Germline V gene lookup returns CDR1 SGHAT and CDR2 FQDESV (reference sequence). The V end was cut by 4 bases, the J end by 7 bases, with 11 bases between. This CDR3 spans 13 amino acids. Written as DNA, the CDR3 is TGTGCCAGCAGCTCGGCACAGGTAAATGAGCAGTTCTTC. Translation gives CASSSAQVNEQFF.

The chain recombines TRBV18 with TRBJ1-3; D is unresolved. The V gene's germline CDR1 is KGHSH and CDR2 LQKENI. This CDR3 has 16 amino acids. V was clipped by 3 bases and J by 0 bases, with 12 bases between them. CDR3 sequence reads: CASSPRVGNSGNTIYF. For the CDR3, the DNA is TGTGCCAGCTCACCGCGGGTCGGCAACTCTGGAAACACCATATATTTT. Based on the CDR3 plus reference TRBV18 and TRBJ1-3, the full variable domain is NAGVMQNPRHLVRRRGQEARLRCSPMKGHSHVYWYRQLPEEGLKFMVYLQKENIIDESGMPKERFSAEFPKEGPSILRIQQVVRGDSAAYFCASSPRVGNSGNTIYFGEGSWLTVV.